This T cell receptor (beta chain) derives from a study of blood T cell repertoires in COVID-19. Study overall: Whether acute or convalescent, the COVID-19 samples came from the United States, Italy and Spain. In each case, the material was cDNA or gDNA derived from T cells, B-cell-depleted T cells, or PBMCs.

In the authors' workflow: Amplification from reference gene primers served as the basis for estimated nucleated cell counts. Only in-frame clones appear in the TCRdb table, and some are missing; sequencing was by immunoSEQ multiplex PCR. The DNA was the basis for D and trimming; V, J and clone size are from that table. The table lists 50,000 to 60,000 clones, less than 90% of them singletons. The CDR3 is 15 amino acids. CDR1 and CDR2 (germline): SGHTA, FQGNSA. Trimming shortened V by 4 bases and J by 5 bases, and 14 bases separated the two germline ends. The clonotype was recovered from a human donor in a cohort sampled during active COVID-19. Sequenced material: peripheral blood. The chain recombines TRBV7-2 with TRBJ1-4; D perhaps matches TRBD1 (5 bases). CDR3 in DNA: TGTGCCAGCAGCTCAACCAGGGCCCCCAATGAAAAACTGTTTTTT. It codes for CASSSTRAPNEKLFF.